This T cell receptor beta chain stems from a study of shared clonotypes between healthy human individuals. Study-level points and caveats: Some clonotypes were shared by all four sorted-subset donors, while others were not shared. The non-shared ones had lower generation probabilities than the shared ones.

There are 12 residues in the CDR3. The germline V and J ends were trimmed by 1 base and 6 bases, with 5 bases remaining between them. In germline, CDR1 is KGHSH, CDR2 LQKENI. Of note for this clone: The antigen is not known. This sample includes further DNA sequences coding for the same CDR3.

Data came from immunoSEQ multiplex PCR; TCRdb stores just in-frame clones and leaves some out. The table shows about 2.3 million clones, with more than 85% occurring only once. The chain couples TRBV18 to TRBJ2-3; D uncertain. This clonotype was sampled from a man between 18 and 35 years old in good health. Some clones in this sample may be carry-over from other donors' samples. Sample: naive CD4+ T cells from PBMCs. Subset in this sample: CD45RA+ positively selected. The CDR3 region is CASSPLGDTQYF. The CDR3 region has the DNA TGTGCCAGCTCACCACTGGGGGATACGCAGTATTTT.